This TCR beta chain was observed in a study of T cells in Graves' hyperthyroidism and ophthalmopathy. TCR beta CDR3 region amplification was performed from RNA transcripts. TCR CDR3 underwent first-round RT-PCR with the HTBI primer set. One entry per CDR3 protein, called by TCRdb with MiXCR from the multiplex PCR reads. The sample has 600,000 or so distinct CDR3 sequences; around 42% are singletons. Findings of the study overall: Blood samples included most of the expanded thyroid clonotypes exceeding 0.001.

Hyperthyroidism had been newly diagnosed in patients aged 18 to 65, and its duration was under 2 months. About this clonotype itself: What it recognizes is unknown.

The CDR3 runs to 12 residues. Trimming took off 0 bases at V and 8 bases at J, with 4 bases between the two ends. The germline CDR1 and CDR2 sequences are LGHDT and YNNKEL (reference sequence). The sequence derives from a young woman with Graves' hyperthyroidism. The genes are TRBV3-1 and TRBJ2-2; D remains unclear. What was sequenced was peripheral blood or thyroid tissue (not recorded which). CDR3 DNA sequence: TGTGCCAGCAGCCAAGATGTAGGGGAGCTGTTTTTT. Translated, it gives CASSQDVGELFF. Complete variable domain (other parts from reference TRBV3-1 and TRBJ2-2): DTAVSQTPKYLVTQMGNDKSIKCEQNLGHDTMYWYKQDSKKFLKIMFSYNNKELIINETVPNRFSPKSPDKAHLNLHINSLELGDSAVYFCASSQDVGELFFGEGSRLTVL.